This TCR beta chain was documented in a study of blood T cell repertoires in COVID-19 (dated by TCRdb to between 2020 and 2021). About the full investigation: Samples covering the acute and convalescent phases of COVID-19 were provided by collaborators in the United States, Italy and Spain. The prospective study material was composed of cDNA or gDNA derived from T cells, B-cell-depleted T cells, or PBMCs. The dataset comprised deeply sampled blood TCRbeta repertoires from subjects exposed to, actively infected with, or recovered from COVID-19. A freely available public database, intended as a resource for researchers studying the immune response to SARS-CoV-2, is where the repertoires were released. Samples came from the ongoing ImmuneRACE study (first 160 participants) plus 1,254 subjects from 6 global collaborators. A de-identified subject ID, COVID-19 status, age in years and sex were almost always included in the sample metadata. HLA class I and class II types, where available, came from metadata supplied by the sample provider rather than from assay-based typing.

TCRbeta CDR3 regions were amplified from genomic DNA by means of the immunoSEQ Assay, a bias-controlled multiplex PCR. Per the original workflow: Nucleated cell counts per sample were estimated from amplification of reference gene primers within the assay. Sequence reads were collapsed and filtered to measure the absolute abundance of every unique TCRbeta CDR3 rearrangement. For each sample, productive Simpson clonality was calculated by taking the square root of Simpson's diversity index across productive rearrangements. This immuneACCESS table, as held by TCRdb, lists in-frame sequences with V and J called but not all clones. Of the missing ones, under half trace to an unresolved V gene in checked studies; the others have no known cause. V, J and clone size were drawn from that table, and D and trimming were deduced from the DNA. This sample lists roughly 300,000 clones; approximately 89% were detected once. Jointly, the top ten make up approximately 2% of the sample.

In the case of this clone: Which antigen it targets is not known. No base quality information exists; no much larger clone differs at one position.

V was cut back by 3 bases and J by 0 bases, leaving a gap of 8 bases between them. The CDR3 goes from the cysteine to the phenylalanine over 14 residues. CDR3 DNA is the only sequence kept; it has 42 bases, read in frame from the first base. CDR1 and CDR2 (SGHAT, FQDESV) derive from the germline V gene (reference sequence). In Seattle, one collaborating source enrolled patients while the infection was active and tracked those patients longitudinally over the course of disease. Whole blood was collected in K2EDTA tubes by collaborating institutions according to the institutions' own protocols. For TCRbeta analysis, collaborator samples were shipped as frozen whole blood, as isolated PBMCs, or as DNA extracted from either sample type. Here is what the overall study found, with its caveats: How much clinical and demographic metadata was included differed by source and by participant, and the metadata was provided uncurated.

This receptor was taken from a woman aged 25 to 39 with COVID-19, enrolled during active disease. Sequenced sample: peripheral blood. The sequence joins TRBV11-1 to TRBJ1-1, and perhaps TRBD1 as D gene, on 6 matching bases. The nucleotide sequence is given as TGTGCCAGCAGCTTCGGACAGTTGAACACTGAAGCTTTCTTT. Its protein is CASSFGQLNTEAFF.